The clone carrying this TCR beta chain turned up a few times. Its antigen is as yet unknown. A mixed TRB-A/B primer pool amplified rearranged TRB by multiplex touch-down PCR. TCRdb reprocessed the multiplex PCR reads with MiXCR, giving one entry per CDR3 protein. The data hold over a thousand distinct CDR3 sequences, with approximately 60% observed a single time. The germline CDR1 and CDR2 sequences are GTSNPN and SVGIG (reference sequence). The V and J ends lost 0 bases and 5 bases respectively, with 19 bases between them. The CDR3 has 16 residues. The entry originates in a study of T cell repertoires in aging, cancer and after chemotherapy. Study details: Six age groups, ranging from 30 or younger to 70 or older, included the donors.

Peripheral blood genomic DNA, not sorted cells or RNA, was the template. Overall study results and limits: In each cancer cohort, median generation probability increased across chemotherapy, suggesting thymic output rebounded.

The gene calls are TRBV30 and TRBJ2-5; maybe TRBD2 (6 bases). Sequencing input: blood. This clonotype originated in a human donor with a blood cancer. As DNA, the CDR3 is TGTGCCTGGAGTGTTAGGGCTAGCGTGCGCGTTGAGACCCAGTACTTC. Protein: CAWSVRASVRVETQYF.